Following are 14 T cell receptor beta chains from one sample sequenced in a study of blood T cell repertoires in COVID-19. Here immunoSEQ multiplex PCR was the method, and the copy in TCRdb shows in-frame clones only, minus some. The repertoire consists of under 300,000 clones, with around 87% occurring once and the leading ten covering approximately 4%. Sequenced sample: peripheral blood. These receptor sequences come from a man younger than 35 with active or convalescent COVID-19.

The chain combines TRBV6-5 with TRBJ2-7; D is ambiguous. Germline CDR1 reads MNHEY; CDR2 reads SVGAGI. The CDR3 length is 12 residues. V was shortened by 8 bases and J by 0 bases, with 8 bases between the two germline ends. CDR3: CASGPNSYEQYF. The CDR3 nucleotides read TGTGCCAGCGGCCCCAACTCCTACGAGCAGTACTTC.

This rearrangement joins TRBV18 to TRBJ1-1, with 9 bases aligning to TRBD1. Germline lookup yields CDR1 KGHSH and CDR2 LQKENI. This CDR3 has 15 residues. Germline trimming cut 5 bases from V and 6 bases from J; bases unmatched to any gene: 10. CDR3 loop: CASSSRTGESPEAFF. CDR3 in DNA: TGTGCCAGCTCATCCCGGACAGGGGAGAGTCCTGAAGCTTTCTTT.

This clone was recorded only once. The genes are TRBV5-1 and TRBJ2-1; 7 bases are shared with TRBD1. The CDR3 runs to 15 residues. The germline gives CDR1 SGHRS, CDR2 YFSETQ. The junction had 16 bases not matched to a gene; V was cut back by 6 bases and J by 10 bases. CDR3 loop: CASTFTGTEGEEQFF. The DNA for the CDR3 is TGCGCCAGCACATTTACGGGGACAGAGGGCGAGGAGCAGTTCTTC.

With regard to this clone: The sample holds other DNA sequences that translate to the same CDR3. The V and J genes are TRBV7-2 and TRBJ2-5; no firm D call. The CDR3 runs 11 residues. The germline V gene has CDR1 SGHTA and CDR2 FQGNSA. Trimming removed 4 bases at V and 2 bases at J, with 2 bases between. CDR3 coding DNA: TGTGCCAGCAGCTCACAAGAGACCCAGTACTTC. The encoded protein is CASSSQETQYF.

V gene TRBV4-3 combines with J gene TRBJ2-7; D might be TRBD1 (6 bases). This CDR3 is 15 amino acids long. Germline CDR1 reads LGHNA; CDR2 reads YSLEER. Trimming pared 4 bases from V and 0 bases from J, leaving 13 bases between. CDR3 loop: CASSPYLGASYEQYF. The CDR3 DNA is TGCGCCAGCAGCCCGTACTTGGGGGCCTCCTACGAGCAGTACTTC.

The genes are TRBV6-6 and TRBJ2-7; 10 nucleotides line up with TRBD2. This CDR3 region has 14 residues. In germline, CDR1 is MNHNY, CDR2 SVGAGI (reference sequence). Trimming cost V 6 bases and J 5 bases; bases outside gene matches: 7. CDR3 nucleotide sequence: TGTGCCAGCAGCCTAAGCGGGGGGGCCCACGAGCAGTACTTC. Its translation: CASSLSGGAHEQYF.

This rearrangement joins TRBV5-1 to TRBJ2-3; D unresolved. The V end lost 0 bases, the J end lost 3 bases, and 17 bases lay between the germline ends. The CDR3 consists of 17 residues. Germline-derived CDR1 and CDR2 are SGHRS and YFSETQ. CDR3 bases: TGCGCCAGCAGCTTGGAGCCGGGTTCGGCACGGACAGATACGCAGTATTTT. It encodes CASSLEPGSARTDTQYF.

Ten or more counts support this clone. This chain uses TRBV5-1 with TRBJ1-3, with a possible D match to TRBD1 (5 bases). Germline V lookup: CDR1 SGHRS, CDR2 YFSETQ. The ends were cut back, 4 bases at V and 4 bases at J, with 12 bases in the middle. The length of the CDR3 is 14 residues. The CDR3 protein is CASSPLSGGNTIYF. The DNA for the CDR3 is TGCGCCAGCAGCCCTCTCTCAGGGGGAAACACCATATATTTT.

The chain carries TRBV9 and TRBJ2-5; 9 positions match TRBD2. Germline CDR1 is SGDLS and CDR2 is YYNGEE. With 4 bases clipped from V and 2 bases from J, the junction kept 9 bases outside the gene matches. The CDR3 has 16 residues. The CDR3 sequence is CASSPPQAGGQETQYF. The CDR3 coding sequence is TGTGCCAGCAGCCCCCCCCAAGCGGGAGGACAAGAGACCCAGTACTTC.

CDR3 residues: CASSYRGREGRNEQFF. In DNA form, the CDR3 reads TGTGCCAGCAGTTACCGAGGGCGGGAGGGTCGCAATGAGCAGTTCTTC. The J gene is TRBJ2-1, the V gene TRBV6-5; 9 positions agree with TRBD2. The CDR3 sequence is 16 residues long. Germline values: CDR1 MNHEY, CDR2 SVGAGI. J lost 6 bases, V lost 2 bases, and 8 bases had no gene match.

The V and J genes are TRBV3-1 (or the pseudogene TRBV3-2) and TRBJ2-1; 13 nucleotides match TRBD2. The junction had 10 bases not matched to a gene; V was cut back by 7 bases and J by 10 bases. The germline V gene has CDR1 LGHDT and CDR2 YNNKEL (reference sequence). The length of the CDR3 is 15 residues. DNA of the CDR3: TGTGCCAGCACCCCTACCGGGACTAGCGGGATAGAGCAGTTCTTC. This translates into CASTPTGTSGIEQFF.

This sequence joins TRBV5-4 and TRBJ2-1; a weak D match, TRBD2 (6 bases). CDR3 length: 15 residues. Germline V gene sequence: CDR1 SGHNT, CDR2 YYREEE (reference sequence). V lost 2 bases and J 0 bases, leaving 9 bases between the germline ends. The CDR3 loop is CASSFELASYNEQFF. The CDR3, as DNA: TGTGCCAGCAGCTTTGAACTAGCCTCCTACAATGAGCAGTTCTTC.

The chain recombines TRBV7-9 with TRBJ2-7; D is undetermined. Germline V CDR1 and CDR2: SEHNR, FQNEAQ (reference sequence). The ends were cut back, 2 bases at V and 4 bases at J, with 6 bases in the middle. This CDR3 has 12 residues. CDR3 DNA sequence: TGTGCCAGCAGCTTATCAGAATACGAGCAGTACTTC. Residues: CASSLSEYEQYF.

This chain uses TRBV2 with TRBJ2-2; 7 bases line up with TRBD1. The CDR3 has 13 residues. V was clipped by 7 bases and J by 6 bases; unmatched bases: 5. Germline V gene sequence: CDR1 SNHLY, CDR2 FYNNEI. CDR3 nucleotide sequence: TGTGCCAGCATCGGGCAGGGGGCCGGGGAGCTGTTTTTT. It is translated as CASIGQGAGELFF.